This T cell receptor beta chain is from a study of cytomegalovirus exposure and HLA in healthy donors. Findings and limits, study-wide: Rare TCR sequences dominated, though some public TCRs recurred in many donors. In a later analysis, at a false discovery rate of 0.05, approximately 18,000 TCR beta sequences were associated with HLA alleles.

Germline V CDR1 and CDR2: SNHLY, FYNNEI. After removal of 6 bases from V and 0 bases from J, the junction contained 4 bases not matched to a gene. The CDR3 is 15 residues long. Donors likely had unrecorded immune exposures despite being nominally healthy when sampled. Of note for this clone: What it binds is not known.

Primers included in the PCR were 60 Vbeta and 13 Jbeta primers. Data came from immunoSEQ multiplex PCR; TCRdb stores just in-frame clones and leaves some out. Of 95,000 to 100,000 clones in the sample, over 60% were seen once. The sequenced sample was PBMCs. This rearrangement joins TRBV2 to TRBJ2-2; 7 nucleotides match TRBD1. The sequence derives from a human donor in good health. CDR3 in amino acids: CASSEDRPNTGELFF. The DNA for the CDR3 is TGTGCCAGCAGCGAGGACAGGCCGAACACCGGGGAGCTGTTTTTT. Based on the CDR3 plus reference TRBV2 and TRBJ2-2, the full variable domain is EPEVTQTPSHQVTQMGQEVILRCVPISNHLYFYWYRQILGQKVEFLVSFYNNEISEKSEIFDDQFSVERPDGSNFTLKIRSTKLEDSAMYFCASSEDRPNTGELFFGEGSRLTVL.